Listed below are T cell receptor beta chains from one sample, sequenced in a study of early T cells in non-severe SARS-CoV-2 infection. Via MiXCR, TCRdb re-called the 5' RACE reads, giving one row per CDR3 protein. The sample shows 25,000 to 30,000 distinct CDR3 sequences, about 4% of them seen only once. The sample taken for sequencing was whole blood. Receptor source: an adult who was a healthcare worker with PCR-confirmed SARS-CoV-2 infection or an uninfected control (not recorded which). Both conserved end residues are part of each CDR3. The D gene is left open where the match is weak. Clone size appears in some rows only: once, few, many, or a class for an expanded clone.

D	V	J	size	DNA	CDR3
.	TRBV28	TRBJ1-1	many	TGTGCCAGCAGTTTTAGTGGACTTAACACTGAAGCTTTCTTT	CASSFSGLNTEAFF
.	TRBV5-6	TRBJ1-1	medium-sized	TGTGCCAGCAGCTCCAACATGAACACTGAAGCTTTCTTT	CASSSNMNTEAFF
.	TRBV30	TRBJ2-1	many	TGTGCCTGGCGATACAACACGGGAACCCACAATGAGCAGTTCTTC	CAWRYNTGTHNEQFF
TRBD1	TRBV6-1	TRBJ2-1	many	TGTGCCAGCAAGGAGGGACAGGTCAATGAGCAGTTCTTC	CASKEGQVNEQFF
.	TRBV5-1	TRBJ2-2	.	TGCGCCAGCAGCTTGGAGGCACTAGGGTCCGCCGGGGAGCTGTTTTTT	CASSLEALGSAGELFF
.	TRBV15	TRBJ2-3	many	TGTGCCACCAGCAGAGAGGGGGTCTTAGCCACAGATACGCAGTATTTT	CATSREGVLATDTQYF
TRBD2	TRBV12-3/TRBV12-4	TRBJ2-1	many	TGTGCCAGCAGTTTTTCCGCACTAGCGGGAGCAACCTACAATGAGCAGTTCTTC	CASSFSALAGATYNEQFF
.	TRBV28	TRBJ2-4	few	TGTGCCAGCAGATCCCAAGGGAGTTCCAAAAACATTCAGTACTTC	CASRSQGSSKNIQYF
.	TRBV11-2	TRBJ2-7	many	TGTGCCAGCAGCTTTTCCCTAGCGGTGAGGGGGTACGAGCAGTACTTC	CASSFSLAVRGYEQYF
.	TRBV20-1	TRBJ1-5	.	TGCAGTGCTAGCCAGGCTGAGGGTCAGCCCCAGCATTTT	CSASQAEGQPQHF
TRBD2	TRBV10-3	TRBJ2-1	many	TGTGCCATCAGTGCTAGCGGGAGGGCCATGGAGCAGTTCTTC	CAISASGRAMEQFF
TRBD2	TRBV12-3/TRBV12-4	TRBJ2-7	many	TGTGCCAGCAGTTTATCTAGCGGGGACGACGAGCAGTACTTC	CASSLSSGDDEQYF
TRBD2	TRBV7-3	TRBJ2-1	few	TGTGCCAGCAGCCCAGAGTTAGCGGGAGGGGCTAATGAGCAGTTCTTC	CASSPELAGGANEQFF
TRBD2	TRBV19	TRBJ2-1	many	TGTGCCAGTAGTATGCGGTTAACTAGCGGGAGTACGGCCTATGAGCAGTTCTTC	CASSMRLTSGSTAYEQFF
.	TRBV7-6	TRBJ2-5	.	TGTGCCAGCAGCTTAGCAACGGGGACGCCTCAAGAGACCCAGTACTTC	CASSLATGTPQETQYF
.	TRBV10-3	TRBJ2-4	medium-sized	TGTGCCATCAGTGAGTCGGACGAGGGGGGGAACATTCAGTACTTC	CAISESDEGGNIQYF
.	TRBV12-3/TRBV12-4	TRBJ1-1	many	TGTGCCAGCAGTTTAGGGCAGAGGACTGAAGCTTTCTTT	CASSLGQRTEAFF
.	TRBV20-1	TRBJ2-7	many	TGCAGTGCTATTGACGGGACGACTACCTACGAGCAGTACTTC	CSAIDGTTTYEQYF
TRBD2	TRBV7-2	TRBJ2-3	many	TGTGCCAGCAGCTTAGTTGGGACTAGCGGGAGATGGGCGGCAGATACGCAGTATTTT	CASSLVGTSGRWAADTQYF
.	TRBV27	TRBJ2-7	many	TGTGCCAGCAGTATACAGGGTGTAAATTACGAGCAGTACTTC	CASSIQGVNYEQYF
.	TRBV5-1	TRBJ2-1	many	TGCGCCAGCAGCGCGGAGGGCAACAATGAGCAGTTCTTC	CASSAEGNNEQFF
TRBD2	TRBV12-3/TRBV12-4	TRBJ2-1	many	TGTGCCAGCAGCCCCGGACTAGCACCGCGCAATGAGCAGTTCTTC	CASSPGLAPRNEQFF
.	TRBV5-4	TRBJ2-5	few	TGTGCCAGCAGAGGCCAGGGAGAAGAGACCCAGTACTTC	CASRGQGEETQYF
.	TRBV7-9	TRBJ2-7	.	TGTGCCAGCAGCCGTCCCGACACAGCCTACTCCTACGAGCAGTACTTC	CASSRPDTAYSYEQYF
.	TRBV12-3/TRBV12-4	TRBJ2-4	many	TGTGCCAGCAGTTTATGGGGGGTTGAGGGCAAAAACATTCAGTACTTC	CASSLWGVEGKNIQYF
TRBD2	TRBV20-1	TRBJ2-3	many	TGCAGTGCTAGAGAGACTACCGGGACTAGCGGGAGGAGAGATACGCAGTATTTT	CSARETTGTSGRRDTQYF
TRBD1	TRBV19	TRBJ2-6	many	TGTGCCAGTATCGGACAGGGGGGCCTAAAGGGGGCCAACGTCCTGACTTTC	CASIGQGGLKGANVLTF
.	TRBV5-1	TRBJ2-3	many	TGCGCCAGCAGCTTGGAGTTTATCACAGATACGCAGTATTTT	CASSLEFITDTQYF
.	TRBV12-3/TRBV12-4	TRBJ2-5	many	TGTGCCAGCAGTTTAGGATTGGGTTCCGGGACCCAGTACTTC	CASSLGLGSGTQYF
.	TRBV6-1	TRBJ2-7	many	TGTGCCAGCAGTGGCGCCGGACAGTCATACGAGCAGTACTTC	CASSGAGQSYEQYF
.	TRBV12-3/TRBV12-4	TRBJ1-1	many	TGTGCCAGCAGTTTAGGGTCCCAGGAAGCTTTCTTT	CASSLGSQEAFF
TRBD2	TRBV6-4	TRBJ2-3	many	TGTGCCAGCAGTGGAGCGGGAGGCACAGATACGCAGTATTTT	CASSGAGGTDTQYF
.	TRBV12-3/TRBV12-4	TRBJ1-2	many	TGTGCCAGCAGTTTGTTCGGAGGGGTCGATGGCTACACCTTC	CASSLFGGVDGYTF
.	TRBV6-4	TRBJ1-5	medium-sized	TGTGCCAGCAGTTTAGATTTGGGTCAGCCCCAGCATTTT	CASSLDLGQPQHF
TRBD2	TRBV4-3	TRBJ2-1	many	TGCGCCAGCAGCCAAGCCCGAATCGGGAGGGATGAGCAGTTCTTC	CASSQARIGRDEQFF
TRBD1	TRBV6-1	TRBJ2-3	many	TGTGCCAGCAGTGAGGACAGGGTCGGCACAGATACGCAGTATTTT	CASSEDRVGTDTQYF
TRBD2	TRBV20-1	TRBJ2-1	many	TGCAGTGCTAGTCATCTGTCCGCGGGGGTCTCCTACAATGAGCAGTTCTTC	CSASHLSAGVSYNEQFF
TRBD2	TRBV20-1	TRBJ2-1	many	TGCAGTGCTGCAGAGGGCATAGCGGGAGAGGGGAATGAGCAGTTCTTC	CSAAEGIAGEGNEQFF
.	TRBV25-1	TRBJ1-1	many	TGTGCCAGCAGTACTCTGAACACTGAAGCTTTCTTT	CASSTLNTEAFF
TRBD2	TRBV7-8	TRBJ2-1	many	TGTGCCAGCAGCTCACGACTAGCGGGAGGCATTAATGAGCAGTTCTTC	CASSSRLAGGINEQFF